One and the same sample provided the 27 T cell receptor beta chains below, sequenced in a study of T cell changes during pregnancy in multiple sclerosis. Some clones are missing from TCRdb's copy, which holds only in-frame ones; the method was immunoSEQ multiplex PCR. The sample yields 35,000 to 45,000 clones, about nine tenths seen once. The sequencing here drew on CD4+ T cells from peripheral blood mononuclear cells, taken in the third trimester of pregnancy. These TCRs come from a female donor with multiple sclerosis, enrolled in a pregnancy study.

This clone has a handful of counts. The rearrangement joins TRBV30 to TRBJ2-7, with 10 bases that match TRBD1. Per the germline V gene, CDR1 is GTSNPN and CDR2 is SVGIG (reference sequence). The V gene end was trimmed by 4 bases and the J gene end by 4 bases; junction bases not matched to a gene: 4. CDR3 length: 13 residues. The CDR3 protein is CAWTRDRGYEQYF. In nucleotides, the CDR3 is TGTGCCTGGACCCGGGACAGGGGTTACGAGCAGTACTTC.

This rearrangement joins TRBV27 to TRBJ1-2; 8 nucleotides align to TRBD1. Germline V lookup: CDR1 MNHEY, CDR2 SMNVEV (reference sequence). CDR3 size: 16 residues. V lost 8 bases and J lost 5; bases outside the gene matches: 16. CDR3 sequence (DNA): TGTGCCAGCGCCCGTGGAGGACAGGGAGTTAGGTATGGCTACACCTTC. Protein sequence: CASARGGQGVRYGYTF.

This clone was observed a single time. The gene calls are TRBV7-2 and TRBJ2-2; unclear D gene. Trimming removed 2 bases at V and 3 bases at J, with 13 bases between. CDR1 and CDR2 (germline): SGHTA, FQGNSA. The CDR3 is 16 residues long. CDR3 sequence reads: CASSLPGPGYTGELFF. The DNA of the CDR3 is TGTGCCAGCAGCTTACCCGGTCCGGGTTACACCGGGGAGCTGTTTTTT.

The chain has TRBV25-1 and TRBJ1-4; 10 bases fit TRBD1. The germline V gene encodes CDR1 MGHDK and CDR2 SYGVNS. The CDR3 is 13 residues long. V shed 6 bases, J shed 5 bases, and the junction held 0 bases outside the gene matches. The CDR3 reads CASRGQGNEKLFF. The CDR3 DNA reads TGTGCCAGCAGGGGACAGGGGAATGAAAAACTGTTTTTT.

The chain employs TRBV6-4 and TRBJ2-1; 12 bases align to TRBD2. With V trimmed by 6 bases and J by 10 bases, 10 bases remained unmatched. The CDR3 loop spans 15 amino acids. CDR1 and CDR2 (germline): MRHNA, SNTAGT. CDR3 region: CASSLLAGGWGEQFF. The CDR3 DNA reads TGTGCCAGCAGCCTACTAGCGGGAGGATGGGGAGAGCAGTTCTTC.

The rearrangement joins TRBV11-2 to TRBJ2-1; 7 bases fit TRBD1. CDR1 is SGHAT, CDR2 FQNNGV, per germline. With 3 bases clipped from V and 7 bases from J, the junction kept 9 bases outside the gene matches. This CDR3 is 15 amino acids long. The CDR3 DNA is TGTGCCAGCAGCTTGGAAAAACAGGGGTGGAATGAGCAGTTCTTC. Protein: CASSLEKQGWNEQFF. Complete variable domain (other parts from reference TRBV11-2 and TRBJ2-1): EAGVAQSPRYKIIEKRQSVAFWCNPISGHATLYWYQQILGQGPKLLIQFQNNGVVDDSQLPKDRFSAERLKGVDSTLKIQPAKLEDSAVYLCASSLEKQGWNEQFFGPGTRLTVL.

The rearrangement links TRBV30 to TRBJ2-2; D gene ambiguous. V was trimmed by 0 bases and J by 5 bases, leaving 7 bases between them. The CDR3 loop spans 13 amino acids. The V gene's germline CDR1 is GTSNPN and CDR2 SVGIG (reference sequence). CDR3 nucleotide sequence: TGTGCCTGGAGTGTACTCTTTACCGGGGAGCTGTTTTTT. It yields the protein CAWSVLFTGELFF.

This chain joins TRBV11-2 and TRBJ2-5; the D gene is possibly TRBD2 (7 bases). V was trimmed by 4 bases and J by 4 bases, leaving 16 bases between them. Germline CDR1 is SGHAT and CDR2 is FQNNGV. CDR3 size: 15 residues. CDR3 sequence: CASSSPGGRGETQYF. CDR3 bases: TGTGCCAGCAGCTCACCCGGGGGGCGCGGAGAGACCCAGTACTTC.

The rearrangement uses TRBV4-1 and TRBJ1-1; 8 bases are a match to TRBD1. J gave up 6 bases and V 1 base, and 10 bases lay outside the gene matches. Germline-derived CDR1 and CDR2 are MGHRA and YSYEKL. This CDR3 contains 16 residues. Here the CDR3 reads CASSQVGGQGAAEAFF. CDR3 sequence (DNA): TGCGCCAGCAGCCAAGTTGGAGGGCAGGGGGCGGCTGAAGCTTTCTTT.

This clone was seen a few times. V gene TRBV5-1 combines with J gene TRBJ2-7; TRBD1 agrees at 9 bases. This CDR3 has 14 residues. Germline CDR1 reads SGHRS; CDR2 reads YFSETQ. With 4 bases clipped from V and 3 bases from J, the junction kept 5 bases outside the gene matches. The CDR3 DNA reads as TGCGCCAGCAGCGTGGGACAGGGAATCTACGAGCAGTACTTC. Translated, it gives CASSVGQGIYEQYF.

This clone occurred once. The chain combines TRBV6-1 with TRBJ2-3; 9 nucleotides align to TRBD1. The CDR3 has 17 residues. CDR1 and CDR2 (germline): MNHNS, SASEGT. After removal of 2 bases from V and 5 bases from J, the junction contained 11 bases not matched to a gene. The CDR3 loop is CASSERVGTGFKDTQYF. The CDR3 DNA follows: TGTGCCAGCAGTGAAAGGGTAGGGACAGGGTTCAAAGATACGCAGTATTTT.

As to this clone: Germline is not matched at one junction end, which may reflect a read error. V and J are TRBV6-1 and TRBJ1-4; a possible D gene is TRBD1 (5 bases). This CDR3 spans 14 amino acids. Germline-derived CDR1 and CDR2 are MNHNS and SASEGT. The CDR3 bases are TGTGCCAGCAGTGAATCTCGGGGGGAAGGAAAACTGGTTTTT. Amino acids: CASSESRGEGKLVF.

The chain has TRBV7-9 and TRBJ1-4; 8 bases are a match to TRBD1. V shed 2 bases and J 3 bases; nucleotides not matched to a gene: 5. The CDR3 is made up of 16 amino acids. Germline CDR1 SEHNR, CDR2 FQNEAQ (reference sequence). CDR3 amino acids: CASSLLGTGPNEKLFF. For the CDR3, the DNA is TGTGCCAGCAGCTTATTGGGGACAGGACCTAATGAAAAACTGTTTTTT.

V usage is TRBV5-1 and J usage is TRBJ2-1, with 9 bases that match TRBD2. Germline CDR1 reads SGHRS; CDR2 reads YFSETQ. CDR3 length: 14 residues. The J segment lost 8 bases and the V segment lost 0 bases, leaving 3 bases of the junction unmatched. Here the CDR3 DNA reads TGCGCCAGCAGCTTGGATCCTAGCGGGGATGAGCAGTTCTTC. Translated, it gives CASSLDPSGDEQFF.

CDR3 loop: CASSLGGNTEAFF. CDR3 coding DNA: TGTGCCAGTAGCTTAGGGGGGAACACTGAAGCTTTCTTT. The chain couples TRBV19 to TRBJ1-1; D is perhaps TRBD1 (6 bases). The germline V gene has CDR1 LNHDA and CDR2 SQIVND (reference sequence). V was cut by 6 bases and J by 1 base, with 9 bases left in between. The CDR3 is 13 amino acids. The full variable domain, rest sourced from reference TRBV19 and TRBJ1-1, is DGGITQSPKYLFRKEGQNVTLSCEQNLNHDAMYWYRQDPGQGLRLIYYSQIVNDFQKGDIAEGYSVSREKKESFPLTVTSAQKNPTAFYLCASSLGGNTEAFFGQGTRLTVV.

The rearrangement joins TRBV5-1 to TRBJ2-5, with 10 bases matching TRBD1. Germline V gene sequence: CDR1 SGHRS, CDR2 YFSETQ. Losses at the gene ends were 0 bases for V and 4 bases for J; bases not matched to a gene: 9. This CDR3 has 17 residues. CDR3 protein: CASSLAGTGVGGETQYF. CDR3 coding DNA: TGCGCCAGCAGCTTGGCCGGGACAGGGGTGGGAGGAGAGACCCAGTACTTC.

V usage is TRBV6-1 and J usage is TRBJ1-2; no reliable D call. CDR1 and CDR2 (germline): MNHNS, SASEGT. The CDR3 loop spans 13 amino acids. Between the trimmed V and J ends, which lost 6 bases and 4 bases, there was a span of 12 bases. CDR3 nucleotides: TGTGCCAGCAGACATCAGGTGGCCTATGGCTACACCTTC. Protein: CASRHQVAYGYTF.

The chain couples TRBV6-4 to TRBJ2-6; tentative D call: TRBD1 (5 bases). The germline gives CDR1 MRHNA, CDR2 SNTAGT. The CDR3 is 14 amino acids. V lost 2 bases and J 3 bases, leaving 5 bases between the germline ends. CDR3 nucleotide sequence: TGTGCCAGCAGTGACAGGGGTGGGGCCAACGTCCTGACTTTC. Its protein product is CASSDRGGANVLTF.

This chain uses TRBV9 with TRBJ1-1; TRBD1 aligns across 7 bases. This CDR3 comprises 17 residues. Unmatched junction bases numbered 9, after V lost 0 bases and J lost 1 base. CDR1 is SGDLS, CDR2 YYNGEE, per germline. CDR3 in DNA: TGTGCCAGCAGCGTAGGTTTTGGGGGACAGCAGAACACTGAAGCTTTCTTT. Translated, it gives CASSVGFGGQQNTEAFF.

The chain carries TRBV4-2 and TRBJ2-7; TRBD2 matches at 10 bases. J lost 5 bases, V lost 0 bases, and 7 bases had no gene match. Germline V gene data show CDR1 as LGHNA and CDR2 as YNFKEQ. The length of the CDR3 is 16 residues. CDR3 sequence: CASSQESAGGRHEQYF. Written as DNA, the CDR3 is TGTGCCAGCAGCCAAGAATCAGCGGGAGGGCGTCACGAGCAGTACTTC.

The genes are TRBV13 and TRBJ2-1; D possibly corresponds to TRBD2 (5 bases). Germline CDR1 reads PRHDT; CDR2 reads FYEKMQ (reference sequence). V gave up 5 bases and J gave up 10 bases, with 15 bases separating them. This CDR3 is built from 13 residues. The CDR3 region has the DNA TGTGCCAGCAGCCCGGTAGGCACTAGGGAGCAGTTCTTC. As protein: CASSPVGTREQFF.

The chain carries TRBV7-2 and TRBJ2-3; the match to TRBD2 covers 7 bases. There are 15 residues in the CDR3. V was pared by 4 bases and J by 8 bases, with 12 bases of the junction left unmatched. Germline-derived CDR1 and CDR2 are SGHTA and FQGNSA. This CDR3 reads CASSSGLADIGTQYF. The CDR3 DNA is TGTGCCAGCAGCTCGGGTCTAGCGGACATTGGTACGCAGTATTTT.

This clone was seen once. V is TRBV7-2 and J is TRBJ1-5; D is unresolved. The V gene's germline CDR1 is SGHTA and CDR2 FQGNSA. Deletions cut 0 bases from V and 6 bases from J, with 15 bases between. This CDR3 contains 16 residues. The CDR3 DNA sequence: TGTGCCAGCAGCTTAGCACCCCGGGCGGGCGGTCAGCCCCAGCATTTT. This gives the protein CASSLAPRAGGQPQHF.

J is TRBJ2-3 and V is TRBV5-1, with a weak D call TRBD1 (6 bases). Germline CDR1 is SGHRS and CDR2 is YFSETQ. V was clipped by 4 bases and J by 4 bases, with 10 bases between them. The CDR3 is made up of 13 amino acids. For the CDR3, the DNA is TGCGCCAGCAGCCGAGGGGGTTCAGATACGCAGTATTTT. This sequence encodes CASSRGGSDTQYF.

The chain uses TRBV5-5 and TRBJ2-2, with D perhaps matching TRBD2 (5 bases). This CDR3 has 19 residues. V dropped 1 base and J dropped 0 bases, with 19 bases sitting between them. CDR1 is SGHKS and CDR2 is YYEKEE in the germline V gene (reference sequence). The CDR3 sequence: CASSLRDIITAANTGELFF. DNA of the CDR3: TGTGCCAGCAGCTTGCGCGACATTATTACAGCGGCGAACACCGGGGAGCTGTTTTTT.

The chain carries TRBV25-1 and TRBJ2-7; TRBD2 might be the D (5 bases). The V gene lost 5 bases and the J gene lost 6 bases, with 8 bases spanning the gap. The germline V gene has CDR1 MGHDK and CDR2 SYGVNS. The length of the CDR3 is 11 residues. The CDR3 sequence: CASSLGAEQYF. The CDR3 nucleotides read TGTGCCAGCAGTCTGGGAGCCGAGCAGTACTTC.

The chain uses TRBV10-3 and TRBJ1-1, with 10 positions matching TRBD1. Germline V gene sequence: CDR1 ENHRY, CDR2 SYGVKD. The CDR3 sequence is 14 residues long. The trim removed 6 bases at V and 5 bases at J, leaving 6 bases unmatched. CDR3 sequence: CAIRKPGQGTEAFF. The DNA of the CDR3 is TGTGCCATCAGGAAACCGGGACAGGGGACTGAAGCTTTCTTT.